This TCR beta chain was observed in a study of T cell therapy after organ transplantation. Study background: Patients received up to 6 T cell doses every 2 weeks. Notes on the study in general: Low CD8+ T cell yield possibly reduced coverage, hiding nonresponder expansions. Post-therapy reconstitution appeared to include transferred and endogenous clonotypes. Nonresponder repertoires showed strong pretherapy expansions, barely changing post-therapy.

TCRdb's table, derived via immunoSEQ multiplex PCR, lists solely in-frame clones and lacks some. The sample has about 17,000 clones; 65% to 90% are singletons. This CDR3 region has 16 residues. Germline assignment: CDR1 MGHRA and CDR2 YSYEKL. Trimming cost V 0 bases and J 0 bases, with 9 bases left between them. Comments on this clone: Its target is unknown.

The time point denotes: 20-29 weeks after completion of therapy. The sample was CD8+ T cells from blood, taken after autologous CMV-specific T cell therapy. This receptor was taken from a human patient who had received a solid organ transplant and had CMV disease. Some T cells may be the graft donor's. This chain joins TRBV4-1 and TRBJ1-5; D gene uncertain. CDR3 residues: CASSQEGGFSNQPQHF. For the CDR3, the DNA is TGCGCCAGCAGCCAAGAAGGCGGATTTAGCAATCAGCCCCAGCATTTT.